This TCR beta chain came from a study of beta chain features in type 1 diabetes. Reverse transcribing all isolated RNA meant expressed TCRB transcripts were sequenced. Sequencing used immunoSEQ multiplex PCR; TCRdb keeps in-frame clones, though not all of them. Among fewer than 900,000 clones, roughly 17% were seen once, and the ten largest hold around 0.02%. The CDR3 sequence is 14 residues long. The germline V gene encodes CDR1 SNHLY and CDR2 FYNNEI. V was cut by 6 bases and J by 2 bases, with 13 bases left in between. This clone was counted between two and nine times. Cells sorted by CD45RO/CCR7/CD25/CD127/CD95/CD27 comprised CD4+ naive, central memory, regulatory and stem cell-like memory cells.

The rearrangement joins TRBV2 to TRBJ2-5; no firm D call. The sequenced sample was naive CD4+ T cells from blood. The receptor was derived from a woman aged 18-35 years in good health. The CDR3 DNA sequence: TGTGCCAGCAGGGAGAACGGCGGTCAAGAGACCCAGTACTTC. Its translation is CASRENGGQETQYF.